The clone carrying this TCR beta chain was detected only a few times. The DNA is omitted, as the CDR3 cannot be located on it reliably, and the CDR3 follows TCRdb's listing. Germline CDR1 reads SGHDT; CDR2 reads YYEEEE. The CDR3 length is 12 residues, termini included. The sample comes from a study of blood T cell repertoires in COVID-19. Overall study: PBMCs, B-cell-depleted T cells, or T cells provided the cDNA or gDNA that made up the material.

Under the authors' procedure: By means of reference gene primer amplification, nucleated cell counts were estimated. Here immunoSEQ multiplex PCR was the method, and the copy in TCRdb shows in-frame clones only, minus some. The DNA gave D and trimming, while V, J and clone size come from that table. The sample lists roughly 200,000 clones, about 80% seen once, with roughly 6.7% in the top ten. This chain joins TRBV5-6 and TRBJ2-4; TRBD2 is taken as the D call from the table, unchecked against the DNA. Source material: peripheral blood. The TCR comes from a man in his 60s with acute or convalescent COVID-19. The CDR3 loop is CASSFAGGSEYF.